The 3 T cell receptor beta chains given below trace back to one sample, sequenced in a study of early T cells in non-severe SARS-CoV-2 infection (dated by TCRdb to 2020 to 2023). The protocol used for the library was 5' RACE. Instrument used: NextSeq 500. TCRdb trimmed the raw reads at Q25, called clones with MiXCR and kept productive beta chains. A single entry per CDR3 protein holds the most common genes and DNA from its merged rows. This sample gives about 77,000 distinct CDR3 sequences in total; roughly 12% of them show up just once. 15% of the sample is held by the ten biggest clonotypes. The sequences come from whole blood, collected at baseline. These receptors were taken from an adult who was a healthcare worker with PCR-confirmed SARS-CoV-2 infection or an uninfected control (not recorded which). The donor label of this sample is uncertain.

This clonotype was counted ten times or more. The chain couples TRBV6-4 to TRBJ2-1; 8 nucleotides line up with TRBD2. The CDR3 covers 17 residues. CDR1 and CDR2 from the germline V gene are MRHNA and SNTAGT. With V trimmed by 7 bases and J by 0 bases, 11 bases remained unmatched. CDR3 in amino acids: CASNSREDQNSYNEQFF. DNA for the CDR3: TGTGCCAGCAACTCGCGGGAGGACCAAAACTCCTACAATGAGCAGTTCTTC.

This chain uses TRBV5-1 with TRBJ2-2; 10 bases fit TRBD2. Germline V gives CDR1 SGHRS, CDR2 YFSETQ. V was clipped by 3 bases and J by 0 bases; unmatched bases: 2. The CDR3 is made up of 16 amino acids. CDR3 residues: CASSSGLAPNTGELFF. In DNA, the CDR3 is TGCGCCAGCAGCTCGGGACTAGCGCCGAACACCGGGGAGCTGTTTTTT.

This clonotype came up many times. The rearrangement uses TRBV5-1 and TRBJ1-1; D ambiguous. V was shortened by 0 bases and J by 0 bases, with 9 bases between the two germline ends. CDR1 and CDR2 (germline): SGHRS, YFSETQ. The CDR3 is 15 amino acids. The CDR3 loop reads CASSLGILLNTEAFF. In DNA form, the CDR3 reads TGCGCCAGCAGCTTGGGAATCCTTTTGAACACTGAAGCTTTCTTT.